This T cell receptor (beta chain) was observed in a study of blood T cell repertoires in COVID-19. Study as a whole: Spain, Italy and the United States supplied samples that represented acute and convalescent COVID-19. Sources were T cells, B-cell-depleted T cells, or PBMCs; the material itself was cDNA or gDNA.

In the original workflow: Amplifying reference gene primers gave estimates of nucleated cell counts. TCRdb's copy holds only in-frame clones and misses some; the assay was immunoSEQ multiplex PCR. V and J calls and clone size are as listed in that table; D and trimming were resolved from the DNA. The sample includes 130,000 to 150,000 clones, more than 75% of them seen just once. Germline trimming cut 3 bases from V and 5 bases from J; bases unmatched to any gene: 9. Germline V gives CDR1 MNHEY, CDR2 SVGEGT. This CDR3 comprises 16 residues. This clonotype was obtained from a man aged 55 to 69 with active or convalescent COVID-19. This chain connects TRBV6-2 or TRBV6-3 to TRBJ2-7; 11 nucleotides line up with TRBD2. The source material was peripheral blood. This chain's CDR3 is CASSYQTSGMMDEQYF. DNA for the CDR3: TGTGCCAGCAGTTATCAGACTAGCGGGATGATGGACGAGCAGTACTTC.